Below, 13 T cell receptor beta chains from the same sample are listed, as sequenced in a study of blood T cell repertoires in COVID-19 (dated by TCRdb to the early 2020s). The library was made by the immunoSEQ multiplex PCR assay. As stored in TCRdb, this immuneACCESS dataset retains in-frame rearrangements with V and J assigned. A fraction of the clones does not appear; measured against another copy, unresolved V genes explain less than half of the discrepancy, and the remainder lacks a known reason. This sample gives approximately 120,000 clones in total; 85% of them show up just once. Of the sample, 5% to 8% falls within the top ten clones. The material sequenced was peripheral blood. These receptor sequences come from an elderly man with active or convalescent COVID-19.

V is TRBV11-1 and J is TRBJ2-1; TRBD2 is a possible D gene (6 bases). CDR3 length: 15 residues. The V gene lost 5 bases and the J gene lost 1 base, with 12 bases spanning the gap. Per the germline V gene, CDR1 is SGHAT and CDR2 is FQDESV (reference sequence). The CDR3 region is CASSGGTGSYNEQFF. CDR3 sequence (DNA): TGTGCCAGCAGCGGCGGGACTGGGTCCTACAATGAGCAGTTCTTC. Filled out from reference TRBV11-1 and TRBJ2-1, the complete variable domain reads EAEVAQSPRYKITEKSQAVAFWCDPISGHATLYWYRQILGQGPELLVQFQDESVVDDSQLPKDRFSAERLKGVDSTLKIQPAELGDSAMYLCASSGGTGSYNEQFFGPGTRLTVL.

The chain recombines TRBV7-9 with TRBJ2-7; perhaps TRBD1 as D (6 bases). This CDR3 region has 15 residues. The germline gives CDR1 SEHNR, CDR2 FQNEAQ (reference sequence). The ends were cut back, 5 bases at V and 6 bases at J, with 20 bases in the middle. CDR3 sequence reads: CASSTPGRGSGEQYF. In DNA, the CDR3 is TGTGCCAGCAGCACCCCAGGCAGGGGCTCGGGCGAGCAGTACTTC.

The V and J genes are TRBV28 and TRBJ2-1, with D tentatively TRBD2 (5 bases). V was pared by 5 bases and J by 7 bases, with 15 bases between. The germline CDR1 and CDR2 sequences are MDHEN and SYDVKM. The CDR3 consists of 14 residues. In nucleotides, the CDR3 is TGTGCCAGCAGTAGCGGACTCTTGGTTAATGAGCAGTTCTTC. As protein: CASSSGLLVNEQFF.

The rearrangement links TRBV7-2 to TRBJ2-1; TRBD2 aligns across 7 bases. Per the germline V gene, CDR1 is SGHTA and CDR2 is FQGNSA. V lost 4 bases to trimming and J lost 6 bases; unmatched junction nucleotides: 6. This CDR3 has 14 residues. As DNA, the CDR3 is TGTGCCAGCAGCTGGGGGGGAGGGAGCAATGAGCAGTTCTTC. Its protein is CASSWGGGSNEQFF.

This clone showed up just a few times. This chain connects TRBV7-3 to TRBJ1-1; D is uncertain. Germline V gene data show CDR1 as SGHTA and CDR2 as FQGTGA. The CDR3 spans 13 residues. With 6 bases removed from V and 3 bases from J, the gap between germline ends came to 11 bases. The CDR3 coding sequence is TGTGCCAGCAGGTTTTCGGTGGACACTGAAGCTTTCTTT. Amino acids: CASRFSVDTEAFF.

V is TRBV28 and J is TRBJ2-7; TRBD1 matches at 11 bases. The V gene's germline CDR1 is MDHEN and CDR2 SYDVKM. V was pared by 6 bases and J by 1 base, with 5 bases of the junction left unmatched. The CDR3 has 15 amino acids. The CDR3 region has the DNA TGTGCCAGCAGCCTTGGACAGGGGGCATCCTACGAGCAGTACTTC. This sequence encodes CASSLGQGASYEQYF.

V usage is TRBV6-6 and J usage is TRBJ1-4; TRBD1 agrees at 8 bases. Losses at the gene ends were 0 bases for V and 8 bases for J; bases not matched to a gene: 5. The germline gives CDR1 MNHNY, CDR2 SVGAGI (reference sequence). This CDR3 is 15 amino acids long. The CDR3, as DNA: TGTGCCAGCAGTTACTCGATCCGGGACAGGGAAAAACTGTTTTTT. Encoded protein: CASSYSIRDREKLFF.

This clone was observed once. The chain links TRBV5-5 to TRBJ1-4, with unresolved D. Germline V CDR1 and CDR2: SGHKS, YYEKEE (reference sequence). The CDR3 is made up of 15 amino acids. Trimming took 0 bases from V and 7 from J, leaving 13 bases between them. Written as DNA, the CDR3 is TGTGCCAGCAGCTTGGCCGGGATAGGAGGTGAAAAACTGTTTTTT. Residues: CASSLAGIGGEKLFF.

V is TRBV27 and J is TRBJ1-2; D remains unclear. Germline CDR1 and CDR2: MNHEY and SMNVEV (reference sequence). V lost 5 bases and J 3 bases, leaving 13 bases between the germline ends. The CDR3 is made up of 14 amino acids. The CDR3 loop is CASSLSRVDYGYTF. CDR3 sequence (DNA): TGTGCCAGCAGTCTGAGCCGGGTCGACTATGGCTACACCTTC.

The chain joins TRBV9 to TRBJ2-1, with 9 bases that match TRBD1. Germline CDR1 is SGDLS and CDR2 is YYNGEE. The CDR3 covers 14 residues. J gave up 8 bases and V 2 bases, and 5 bases lay outside the gene matches. The CDR3 coding sequence is TGTGCCAGCAGCGTGTTGACAGGGGGTGATGAGCAGTTCTTC. It is translated as CASSVLTGGDEQFF.

This chain links TRBV30 with TRBJ1-5; 8 bases agree with TRBD1. Trimming at V came to 5 bases and at J to 7 bases, leaving 10 bases not matched to a gene. Germline values: CDR1 GTSNPN, CDR2 SVGIG (reference sequence). CDR3 length equals 14 residues. CDR3 DNA: TGTGCCTGGGGATCAGGGGGCGCGGGACAGCCCCAGCATTTT. Protein sequence: CAWGSGGAGQPQHF.

The genes are TRBV7-2 and TRBJ2-3, with D possibly matching TRBD2 (6 bases). Germline V gives CDR1 SGHTA, CDR2 FQGNSA. The CDR3 consists of 13 residues. Trimming removed 4 bases at V and 6 bases at J, with 11 bases between. CDR3 bases: TGTGCCAGCAGCTGGAGGGCCGGGGATACGCAGTATTTT. It yields the protein CASSWRAGDTQYF. Full variable domain (missing parts from reference TRBV7-2 and TRBJ2-3): GAGVSQSPSNKVTEKGKDVELRCDPISGHTALYWYRQSLGQGLEFLIYFQGNSAPDKSGLPSDRFSAERTGGSVSTLTIQRTQQEDSAVYLCASSWRAGDTQYFGPGTRLTVL.

V usage is TRBV9 and J usage is TRBJ2-7; 7 bases map to TRBD2. CDR3 size: 16 residues. Germline lookup yields CDR1 SGDLS and CDR2 YYNGEE. J lost 2 bases, V lost 0 bases, and 8 bases had no gene match. The CDR3 sequence is CASSVGGGVGPYEQYF. For the CDR3, the DNA is TGTGCCAGCAGCGTAGGGGGGGGAGTCGGCCCCTACGAGCAGTACTTC. The variable domain in full, completed from reference TRBV9 and TRBJ2-7, reads DSGVTQTPKHLITATGQRVTLRCSPRSGDLSVYWYQQSLDQGLQFLIQYYNGEERAKGNILERFSAQQFPDLHSELNLSSLELGDSALYFCASSVGGGVGPYEQYFGPGTRLTVT.